This T cell receptor (beta chain) was sequenced during a study of cytomegalovirus exposure and HLA in healthy donors. The study, taken as a whole, reports: High specificity and sensitivity for cytomegalovirus status were reported for the classifier.

The V gene's germline CDR1 is LGHNA and CDR2 YNFKEQ. The CDR3 spans 16 residues. Trimming cost V 1 base and J 8 bases, with 17 bases left between them. Generated by immunoSEQ multiplex PCR, the TCRdb table keeps only in-frame clones and is missing some. Of about 330,000 clones listed, approximately 90% were seen once; the top ten hold roughly 1.2%. Worth noting for this clone: Its specificity is not known.

The rearrangement joins TRBV4-2 to TRBJ1-4; tentatively, D is TRBD1 (6 bases). The TCR comes from a woman aged 25 to 45 in good health and CMV-seropositive. The sequencing sample was made of PBMCs. The CDR3 loop reads CASSQVLGASSEKLFF. The CDR3 bases are TGTGCCAGCAGCCAAGTGTTGGGGGCGTCAAGCGAAAAACTGTTTTTT.